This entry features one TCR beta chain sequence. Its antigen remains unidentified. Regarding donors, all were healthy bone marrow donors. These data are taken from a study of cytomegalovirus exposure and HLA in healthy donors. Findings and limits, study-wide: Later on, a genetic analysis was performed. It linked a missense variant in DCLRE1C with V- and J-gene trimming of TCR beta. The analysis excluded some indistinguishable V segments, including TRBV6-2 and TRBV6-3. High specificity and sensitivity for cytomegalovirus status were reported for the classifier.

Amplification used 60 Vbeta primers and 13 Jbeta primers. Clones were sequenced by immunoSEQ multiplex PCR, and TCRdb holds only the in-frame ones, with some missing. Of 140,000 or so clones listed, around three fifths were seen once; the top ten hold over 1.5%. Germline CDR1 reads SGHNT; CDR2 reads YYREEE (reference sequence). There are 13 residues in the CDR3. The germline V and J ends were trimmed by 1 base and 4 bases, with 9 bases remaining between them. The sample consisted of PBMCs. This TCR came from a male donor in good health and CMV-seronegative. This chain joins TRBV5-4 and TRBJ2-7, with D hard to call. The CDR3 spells CASSLISTYEQYF. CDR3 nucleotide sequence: TGTGCCAGCAGCTTGATAAGTACTTACGAGCAGTACTTC.